A selection of T cell receptor beta chains follows, all from one sample in a study of cytomegalovirus exposure and HLA in healthy donors. TCRdb's table, derived via immunoSEQ multiplex PCR, lists solely in-frame clones and lacks some. The table lists tens of thousands of clones, 77% of them singletons. Sequencing was done on a sample of PBMCs. The receptor set was obtained from a middle-aged woman in good health and CMV-seropositive. The CDR3 runs from the conserved cysteine through the conserved F or W. A D gene is named only where the DNA matches it firmly. Only some rows state a clone size, as once, few, many or a class for expanded clones.

clone_size	d_call	v_call	j_call	cdr3_aa	cdr3_nt
NA	TRBD1	TRBV6-1	TRBJ1-3	CASREQGRIGNTIYF	TGTGCCAGCAGAGAACAGGGGCGAATTGGAAACACCATATATTTT
NA	TRBD1	TRBV18	TRBJ1-4	CASSPIGTVAEKLFF	TGTGCCAGCTCACCAATCGGGACAGTCGCTGAAAAACTGTTTTTT
NA	NA	TRBV6-5	TRBJ1-1	CASSRNSGVGTEAFF	TGTGCCAGCAGCCGCAACTCAGGGGTCGGGACTGAAGCTTTCTTT
NA	NA	TRBV5-6	TRBJ2-3	CASADGGPIGTDTQYF	TGTGCCAGCGCGGACGGAGGTCCTATAGGCACAGATACGCAGTATTTT
NA	NA	TRBV7-2	TRBJ2-7	CASSLSQGTYEQYF	TGTGCCAGCAGCTTGAGTCAGGGAACCTACGAGCAGTACTTC
NA	TRBD1	TRBV9	TRBJ2-7	CASSPQGFPYEQYF	TGTGCCAGCAGCCCACAGGGGTTCCCCTACGAGCAGTACTTC
NA	NA	TRBV5-6	TRBJ1-1	CASSWGGYTEAFF	TGTGCCAGCAGCTGGGGGGGTTACACTGAAGCTTTCTTT
NA	TRBD2	TRBV28	TRBJ2-7	CASSGGEGSITSYEQYF	TGTGCCAGCAGCGGGGGGGAGGGATCTATAACCTCCTACGAGCAGTACTTC
NA	NA	TRBV30	TRBJ2-3	CASSKGGVSTDTQYF	TGTGCCTCCTCGAAAGGCGGGGTGTCCACAGATACGCAGTATTTT
NA	NA	TRBV9	TRBJ2-1	CASSPGVHSYNEQFF	TGTGCCAGCAGCCCAGGGGTCCACTCCTACAATGAGCAGTTCTTC
NA	TRBD1	TRBV6-6	TRBJ2-2	CASGTANTGELFF	TGTGCCTCCGGGACAGCAAACACCGGGGAGCTGTTTTTT
NA	NA	TRBV19	TRBJ1-4	CASSMGQRNEKLFF	TGTGCCAGTAGTATGGGGCAGAGGAATGAAAAACTGTTTTTT
NA	NA	TRBV10-2	TRBJ1-1	CASNSPGGSMAEAFF	TGCGCCAGCAACTCCCCGGGGGGGTCGATGGCTGAAGCTTTCTTT
once	TRBD2	TRBV7-2	TRBJ2-7	CASSLRLAGLTYEQYF	TGTGCCAGCAGCTTAAGACTAGCGGGGTTAACCTACGAGCAGTACTTC
NA	NA	TRBV14	TRBJ1-1	CASSQVGRGLNTEAFF	TGTGCCAGCAGCCAAGTCGGCAGGGGTTTGAACACTGAAGCTTTCTTT
NA	NA	TRBV14	TRBJ2-5	CASSPGLRETQYF	TGTGCCAGCAGCCCGGGTCTTAGAGAGACCCAGTACTTC
NA	NA	TRBV5-1	TRBJ2-5	CASSFGEGETQYF	TGCGCCAGCAGCTTCGGGGAAGGGGAGACCCAGTACTTC
NA	TRBD1	TRBV2	TRBJ1-6	CASRQGQGNSPLHF	TGTGCCAGCAGACAAGGACAGGGCAATTCACCCCTCCACTTT
once	TRBD1	TRBV6-1	TRBJ1-4	CASRPGQTNEKLFF	TGTGCCAGCAGACCGGGACAGACAAATGAAAAACTGTTTTTT
NA	TRBD2	TRBV30	TRBJ2-2	CAWSVQRGAGELFF	TGTGCCTGGAGTGTACAGCGGGGGGCCGGGGAGCTGTTTTTT
NA	NA	TRBV6-6	TRBJ2-5	CASSYADPGTQYF	TGTGCCAGCAGTTACGCTGACCCGGGGACCCAGTACTTC
NA	NA	TRBV10-3	TRBJ2-3	CAISRGAEGDTQYF	TGTGCCATCAGCCGGGGGGCCGAAGGAGATACGCAGTATTTT
NA	NA	TRBV4-1	TRBJ2-7	CASSQQLVVEQYF	TGCGCCAGCAGCCAACAACTAGTAGTCGAGCAGTACTTC
few	TRBD1	TRBV5-4	TRBJ1-1	CASSLTGGNTEAFF	TGTGCCAGCAGCCTGACAGGGGGAAACACTGAAGCTTTCTTT
NA	TRBD1	TRBV7-9	TRBJ1-1	CASSLGDRANTEAFF	TGTGCCAGCAGCTTAGGGGACAGGGCGAACACTGAAGCTTTCTTT
NA	NA	TRBV9	TRBJ2-5	CASSVGEEVWETQYF	TGTGCCAGCAGCGTAGGGGAGGAGGTGTGGGAGACCCAGTACTTC
NA	NA	TRBV10-3	TRBJ1-1	CAISESSSRSGGTEAFF	TGTGCCATCAGTGAGTCCTCGTCGCGTTCGGGAGGGACTGAAGCTTTCTTT